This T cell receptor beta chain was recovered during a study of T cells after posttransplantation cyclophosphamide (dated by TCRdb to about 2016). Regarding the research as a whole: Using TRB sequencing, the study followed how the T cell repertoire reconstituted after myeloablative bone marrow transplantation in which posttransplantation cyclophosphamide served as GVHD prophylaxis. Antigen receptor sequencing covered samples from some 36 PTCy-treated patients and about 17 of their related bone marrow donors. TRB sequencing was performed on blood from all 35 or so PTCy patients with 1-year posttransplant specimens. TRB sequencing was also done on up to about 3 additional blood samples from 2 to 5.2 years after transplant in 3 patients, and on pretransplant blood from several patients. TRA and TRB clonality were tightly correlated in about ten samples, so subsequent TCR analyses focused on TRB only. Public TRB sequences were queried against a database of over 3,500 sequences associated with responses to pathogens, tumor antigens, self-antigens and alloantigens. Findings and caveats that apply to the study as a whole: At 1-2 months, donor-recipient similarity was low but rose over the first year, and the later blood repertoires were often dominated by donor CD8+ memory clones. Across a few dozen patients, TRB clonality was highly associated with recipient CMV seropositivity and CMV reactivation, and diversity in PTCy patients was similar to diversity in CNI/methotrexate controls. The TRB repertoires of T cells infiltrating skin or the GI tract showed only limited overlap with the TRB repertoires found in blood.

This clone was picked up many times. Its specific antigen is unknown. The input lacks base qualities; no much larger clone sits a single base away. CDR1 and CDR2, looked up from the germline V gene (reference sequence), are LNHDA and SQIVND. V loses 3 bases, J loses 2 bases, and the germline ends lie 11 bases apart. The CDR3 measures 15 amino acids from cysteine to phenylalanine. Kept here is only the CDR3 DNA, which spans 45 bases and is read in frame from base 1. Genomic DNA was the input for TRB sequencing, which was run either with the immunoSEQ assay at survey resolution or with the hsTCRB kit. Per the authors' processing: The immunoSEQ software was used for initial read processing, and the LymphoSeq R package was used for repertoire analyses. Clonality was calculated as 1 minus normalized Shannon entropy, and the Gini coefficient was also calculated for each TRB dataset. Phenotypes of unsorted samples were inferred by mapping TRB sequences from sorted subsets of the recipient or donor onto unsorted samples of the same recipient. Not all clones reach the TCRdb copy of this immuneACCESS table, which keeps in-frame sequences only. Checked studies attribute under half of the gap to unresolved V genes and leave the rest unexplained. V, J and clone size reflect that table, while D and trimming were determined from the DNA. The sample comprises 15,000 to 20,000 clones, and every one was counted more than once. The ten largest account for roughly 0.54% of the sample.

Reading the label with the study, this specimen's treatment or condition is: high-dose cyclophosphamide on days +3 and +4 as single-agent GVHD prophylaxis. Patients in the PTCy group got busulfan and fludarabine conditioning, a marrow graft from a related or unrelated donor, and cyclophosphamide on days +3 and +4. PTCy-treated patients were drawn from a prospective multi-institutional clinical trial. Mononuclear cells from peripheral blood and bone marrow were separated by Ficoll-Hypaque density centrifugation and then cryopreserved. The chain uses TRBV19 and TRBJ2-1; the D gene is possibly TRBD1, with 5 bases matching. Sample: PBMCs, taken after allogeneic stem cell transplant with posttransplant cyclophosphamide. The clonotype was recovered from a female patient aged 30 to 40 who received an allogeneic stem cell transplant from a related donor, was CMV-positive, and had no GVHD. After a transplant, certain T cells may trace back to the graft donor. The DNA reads TGTGCCAGTAGTATTCGGCAGGGAACCTACAATGAGCAGTTCTTC. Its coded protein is CASSIRQGTYNEQFF.